The TCR beta chain under discussion was sequenced for a study of cytomegalovirus exposure and HLA in healthy donors. Study-level findings and limits: In all likelihood, a cluster of highly shared sequence variants was a sequencing artifact.

A remark on this clone: No antigen is known for it.

The PCR employed 60 Vbeta primers together with 13 Jbeta primers. Assay used: immunoSEQ multiplex PCR; TCRdb lists only in-frame clones, some missing. This repertoire comprises about 140,000 clones; its ten largest clones make up 0.8% to 1%. The sequenced sample was PBMCs. The source is a male donor in good health and CMV-seronegative.

CDR3 sequence reads: CSVGFRGRVDEQFF. CDR3 nucleotides: TGCAGCGTGGGTTTTCGCGGGAGGGTAGATGAGCAGTTCTTC. The rearrangement links TRBV29-1 to TRBJ2-1; 9 bases line up with TRBD2. V shed 6 bases, J shed 8 bases, and the junction held 11 bases outside the gene matches. This CDR3 has 14 residues. CDR1 and CDR2 from the germline V gene are SQVTM and ANQGSEA.